This T cell receptor (beta chain) was profiled in a study of graft-versus-host responses after intestinal transplantation. Study background: Anti-thymocyte globulin induction preceded roughly 3 years of tacrolimus and steroid maintenance in all recipients.

TCRdb's copy holds only in-frame clones and misses some; the assay was immunoSEQ multiplex PCR. The sample lists about 57,000 clones, 85% to 90% occurring once. Germline V CDR1 and CDR2: MNHNS, SASEGT. V was cut by 6 bases and J by 1 base, with 9 bases left in between. The CDR3 consists of 13 residues. Study results and caveats: GvH clonotypes were identified within recipient marrow, with a subset emerging first in ileum or blood.

Note on this clone: Its antigen is as yet unknown.

The chain combines TRBV6-1 with TRBJ2-5; D is undetermined. The specimen was PBMCs, collected 26 days after transplant. The sequence came from a human patient who received an intestinal transplant, so some T cells may come from the graft donor. The CDR3 loop reads CASSPGVQETQYF. The CDR3 nucleotides are TGTGCCAGCAGCCCAGGTGTCCAAGAGACCCAGTACTTC.